Detailed here is one T cell receptor (beta chain). The data are from a study of blood T cell repertoires in COVID-19. This CDR3 is built from 19 residues. Per germline, CDR1 SGHAT and CDR2 FQNNGV. The ends lost 0 bases at V and 3 bases at J; junction bases unmatched: 13. Authors' analysis steps: Scientists estimated how many nucleated cells there were by amplifying reference gene primers. The assay was immunoSEQ multiplex PCR, and TCRdb's table has in-frame clones only and misses some. That table gives V, J and clone size, and the DNA gave D and trimming. The repertoire holds 100,000 or so clones, with roughly three quarters as singletons.

The sequenced sample consisted of peripheral blood. This TCR was recovered from a human donor in a cohort sampled during active COVID-19. The chain carries TRBV11-2 and TRBJ2-1; 8 nucleotides line up with TRBD2. Written as DNA, the CDR3 is TGTGCCAGCAGCTTAGAGGTCACTCGGGGGGGACTATACTACAATGAGCAGTTCTTC. Amino acids: CASSLEVTRGGLYYNEQFF.